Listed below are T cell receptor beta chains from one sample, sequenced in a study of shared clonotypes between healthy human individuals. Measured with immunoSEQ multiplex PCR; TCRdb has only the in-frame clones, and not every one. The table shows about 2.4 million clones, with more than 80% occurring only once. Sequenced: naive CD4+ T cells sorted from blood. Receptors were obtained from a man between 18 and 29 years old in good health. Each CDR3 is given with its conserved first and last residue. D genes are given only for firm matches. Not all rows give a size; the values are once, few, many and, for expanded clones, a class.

CDR3nt: TGTGCCAGCAGTGATCTAGACCGTGAAGCTTTCTTT
CDR3aa: CASSDLDREAFF
v_gene: TRBV25-1
abundance: -
d_gene: -
j_gene: TRBJ1-1
len: 12

CDR3nt: TGTGCCAGCAGTGAAGCGCACGGGCGGGGATTAAGCGAGCAGTACTTC
CDR3aa: CASSEAHGRGLSEQYF
v_gene: TRBV6-1
abundance: -
d_gene: -
j_gene: TRBJ2-7
len: 16

CDR3nt: TGTGCCAGCAGACCCCCGGGACAGGGGGTAGAGACCCAGTACTTC
CDR3aa: CASRPPGQGVETQYF
v_gene: TRBV6-5
abundance: -
d_gene: TRBD1
j_gene: TRBJ2-5
len: 15

CDR3nt: TGTGCTAGTGGTTTGGGCACCAAGGGGGGGGCGCGCACAGATACGCAGTATTTT
CDR3aa: CASGLGTKGGARTDTQYF
v_gene: TRBV12-5
abundance: -
d_gene: -
j_gene: TRBJ2-3
len: 18

CDR3nt: TGTGCCAGCAGCCCTCGACAGGGAAAGGAAGCTTTCTTT
CDR3aa: CASSPRQGKEAFF
v_gene: TRBV6-5
abundance: -
d_gene: TRBD1
j_gene: TRBJ1-1
len: 13

CDR3nt: TGTGCCAGCAGCTTAGGCCTGAGGGGCAGCACAGATACGCAGTATTTT
CDR3aa: CASSLGLRGSTDTQYF
v_gene: TRBV7-9
abundance: -
d_gene: -
j_gene: TRBJ2-3
len: 16

CDR3nt: TGCGCCAGCAGTGAGTCAGGCGCTGGCTACACCTTC
CDR3aa: CASSESGAGYTF
v_gene: TRBV10-2
abundance: -
d_gene: -
j_gene: TRBJ1-2
len: 12

CDR3nt: TGTGCCAGCAGCTGGGGACAGGGGGGGTACGAGCAGTACTTC
CDR3aa: CASSWGQGGYEQYF
v_gene: TRBV5-6
abundance: -
d_gene: TRBD1
j_gene: TRBJ2-7
len: 14

CDR3nt: TGCGCCAGCAGCCCCGGGACCGAGGACCAGCCCCAGCATTTT
CDR3aa: CASSPGTEDQPQHF
v_gene: TRBV5-1
abundance: -
d_gene: -
j_gene: TRBJ1-5
len: 14

CDR3nt: TGTGCCAGCAGCTTAGGGGACAGGGGGGCAGATACGCAGTATTTT
CDR3aa: CASSLGDRGADTQYF
v_gene: TRBV7-9
abundance: -
d_gene: TRBD1
j_gene: TRBJ2-3
len: 15

CDR3nt: TGCGCCAGCAGCCGCGGTTTTTTGACCCAAGAGACCCAGTACTTC
CDR3aa: CASSRGFLTQETQYF
v_gene: TRBV4-1
abundance: -
d_gene: -
j_gene: TRBJ2-5
len: 15

CDR3nt: TGTGCCAGCAGCTCACAGACAGGGGGGGGTAATTCACCCCTCCACTTT
CDR3aa: CASSSQTGGGNSPLHF
v_gene: TRBV11-2
abundance: -
d_gene: TRBD1
j_gene: TRBJ1-6
len: 16

CDR3nt: TGTGCCAGCAGTCCCCGGGACAGGGCAAGGAATTCACCCCTCCACTTT
CDR3aa: CASSPRDRARNSPLHF
v_gene: TRBV27
abundance: -
d_gene: TRBD1
j_gene: TRBJ1-6
len: 16

CDR3nt: TGTGCCAGCAATGAGACACGGGGGCTAGCGCCCGAGCAGTACTTC
CDR3aa: CASNETRGLAPEQYF
v_gene: TRBV25-1
abundance: -
d_gene: -
j_gene: TRBJ2-7
len: 15

CDR3nt: TGTGCCAGTAGTTCTAGCGGGAGGACAGATACGCAGTATTTT
CDR3aa: CASSSSGRTDTQYF
v_gene: TRBV19
abundance: -
d_gene: TRBD2
j_gene: TRBJ2-3
len: 14

CDR3nt: TGCAGCGCTGTCCGTACTAGCGGCAATGAGCAGTTCTTC
CDR3aa: CSAVRTSGNEQFF
v_gene: TRBV29-1
abundance: -
d_gene: TRBD2
j_gene: TRBJ2-1
len: 13

CDR3nt: TGCGCCAGCAGCCTGGACAGCGGGAATGAGCAGTTCTTC
CDR3aa: CASSLDSGNEQFF
v_gene: TRBV5-1
abundance: -
d_gene: -
j_gene: TRBJ2-1
len: 13

CDR3nt: TGTGCCAGCAGCTTGGGACAGGGGGCCTACGAGCAGTACTTC
CDR3aa: CASSLGQGAYEQYF
v_gene: TRBV5-5
abundance: -
d_gene: TRBD1
j_gene: TRBJ2-7
len: 14

CDR3nt: TGTGCCAGCAGCGACGAAGGGCACAACTATGGCTACACCTTC
CDR3aa: CASSDEGHNYGYTF
v_gene: TRBV5-6
abundance: -
d_gene: -
j_gene: TRBJ1-2
len: 14

CDR3nt: TGTGCCAGCAGTGACCCCTACCGGGACACGGATCAGCCCCAGCATTTT
CDR3aa: CASSDPYRDTDQPQHF
v_gene: TRBV6-4
abundance: -
d_gene: -
j_gene: TRBJ1-5
len: 16

CDR3nt: TGCGCCAGCAGCTTTGGGACTAGCGGCCCCACAGATACGCAGTATTTT
CDR3aa: CASSFGTSGPTDTQYF
v_gene: TRBV5-1
abundance: -
d_gene: TRBD2
j_gene: TRBJ2-3
len: 16

CDR3nt: TGTGCCAGCTCATTAGGAGGCTCAAACGCTAACTATGGCTACACCTTC
CDR3aa: CASSLGGSNANYGYTF
v_gene: TRBV18
abundance: -
d_gene: -
j_gene: TRBJ1-2
len: 16

CDR3nt: TGTGCCTGTTCGGGGGACAGGGGGACACCTAATTTCACAGATACGCAGTATTTT
CDR3aa: CACSGDRGTPNFTDTQYF
v_gene: TRBV12-1
abundance: -
d_gene: -
j_gene: TRBJ2-3
len: 18

CDR3nt: TGCGCCAGCAGAGCTACTAGCGGGAACTACAATGAGCAGTTCTTC
CDR3aa: CASRATSGNYNEQFF
v_gene: TRBV10-2
abundance: -
d_gene: TRBD2
j_gene: TRBJ2-1
len: 15

CDR3nt: TGTGCCAGCAGCTTAGTTTTGAGCGGGGGGGCAGAGACCCAGTACTTC
CDR3aa: CASSLVLSGGAETQYF
v_gene: TRBV11-2
abundance: -
d_gene: TRBD2
j_gene: TRBJ2-5
len: 16

CDR3nt: TGCAGCGTTCGGTCCAGGCCTAGCACAGATACGCAGTATTTT
CDR3aa: CSVRSRPSTDTQYF
v_gene: TRBV29-1
abundance: -
d_gene: -
j_gene: TRBJ2-3
len: 14

CDR3nt: TGTGCCAGCAGTACCGTCTATGCCGGAAACACCATATATTTT
CDR3aa: CASSTVYAGNTIYF
v_gene: TRBV6-1
abundance: -
d_gene: -
j_gene: TRBJ1-3
len: 14

CDR3nt: TGTGCCAGCAGTCAGCGCCTCATAGGGATCCAGCCCCAGCATTTT
CDR3aa: CASSQRLIGIQPQHF
v_gene: TRBV10-3
abundance: -
d_gene: -
j_gene: TRBJ1-5
len: 15

CDR3nt: TGTGCCAGCAGTGCAAGACTAGCGGGGAGCACAGATACGCAGTATTTT
CDR3aa: CASSARLAGSTDTQYF
v_gene: TRBV6-1
abundance: -
d_gene: TRBD2
j_gene: TRBJ2-3
len: 16

CDR3nt: TGTGCCAGCAGCACGCTCCTAGCGGGAGCCTACGAGCAGTACTTC
CDR3aa: CASSTLLAGAYEQYF
v_gene: TRBV7-2
abundance: -
d_gene: TRBD2
j_gene: TRBJ2-7
len: 15

CDR3nt: TGCAGCGTCGAGGACTATAAAGAGACCCAGTACTTC
CDR3aa: CSVEDYKETQYF
v_gene: TRBV29-1
abundance: -
d_gene: -
j_gene: TRBJ2-5
len: 12

CDR3nt: TGCAGCGTTGGGACTAGAGACACAGATACGCAGTATTTT
CDR3aa: CSVGTRDTDTQYF
v_gene: TRBV29-1
abundance: -
d_gene: TRBD2
j_gene: TRBJ2-3
len: 13

CDR3nt: TGTGCCAGTAGAATACCGGGGTCCACAACAAACTATGGCTACACCTTC
CDR3aa: CASRIPGSTTNYGYTF
v_gene: TRBV19
abundance: -
d_gene: -
j_gene: TRBJ1-2
len: 16

CDR3nt: TGTGCCAGCAGCAACAGGGGAGAGACCCAGTACTTC
CDR3aa: CASSNRGETQYF
v_gene: TRBV7-9
abundance: -
d_gene: TRBD1
j_gene: TRBJ2-5
len: 12

CDR3nt: TGTGCCAGCAGTTACAATCGGGACGGCGTTTCACCCCTCCACTTT
CDR3aa: CASSYNRDGVSPLHF
v_gene: TRBV6-5
abundance: -
d_gene: -
j_gene: TRBJ1-6
len: 15

CDR3nt: TGTGCCAGCAGTGAAGCGCTTGGAGGGACAGATACGCAGTATTTT
CDR3aa: CASSEALGGTDTQYF
v_gene: TRBV2
abundance: -
d_gene: -
j_gene: TRBJ2-3
len: 15

CDR3nt: TGTGCCTGGAGTCCCCCGGGGGGAGACCTCCACTTT
CDR3aa: CAWSPPGGDLHF
v_gene: TRBV30
abundance: -
d_gene: -
j_gene: TRBJ1-6
len: 12

CDR3nt: TGCGCCAGCAGCTTGATCGAGAGCTCCTACGAGCAGTACTTC
CDR3aa: CASSLIESSYEQYF
v_gene: TRBV5-1
abundance: once
d_gene: -
j_gene: TRBJ2-7
len: 14

CDR3nt: TGTGCCAGCAGCTTAGGAGAGAAAGAGACCCAGTACTTC
CDR3aa: CASSLGEKETQYF
v_gene: TRBV5-4
abundance: -
d_gene: -
j_gene: TRBJ2-5
len: 13

CDR3nt: TGTGCCAGTGCAGCGGGGGCCTCCTACGAGCAGTACTTC
CDR3aa: CASAAGASYEQYF
v_gene: TRBV2
abundance: -
d_gene: TRBD2
j_gene: TRBJ2-7
len: 13

CDR3nt: TGTGCCAGCAGGGGAGAGCTAGCGGGAGGTGGAGAGCAGTTCTTC
CDR3aa: CASRGELAGGGEQFF
v_gene: TRBV7-2
abundance: -
d_gene: TRBD2
j_gene: TRBJ2-1
len: 15

CDR3nt: TGTGCCAGCAGCTTGGACAGCTCAGGAAACACCATATATTTT
CDR3aa: CASSLDSSGNTIYF
v_gene: TRBV5-4
abundance: -
d_gene: -
j_gene: TRBJ1-3
len: 14

CDR3nt: TGTGCCAGCAGTTCGGGCGGGGAGGGGGGCGATGAGCAGTTCTTC
CDR3aa: CASSSGGEGGDEQFF
v_gene: TRBV28
abundance: -
d_gene: -
j_gene: TRBJ2-1
len: 15

CDR3nt: TGTGCCACGAAGACAGGGGGCTCGACAGATACGCAGTATTTT
CDR3aa: CATKTGGSTDTQYF
v_gene: TRBV10-3
abundance: -
d_gene: TRBD1
j_gene: TRBJ2-3
len: 14

CDR3nt: TGCGCCAGCAGCACGGGACCAAAAGAGACCCAGTACTTC
CDR3aa: CASSTGPKETQYF
v_gene: TRBV5-1
abundance: -
d_gene: -
j_gene: TRBJ2-5
len: 13